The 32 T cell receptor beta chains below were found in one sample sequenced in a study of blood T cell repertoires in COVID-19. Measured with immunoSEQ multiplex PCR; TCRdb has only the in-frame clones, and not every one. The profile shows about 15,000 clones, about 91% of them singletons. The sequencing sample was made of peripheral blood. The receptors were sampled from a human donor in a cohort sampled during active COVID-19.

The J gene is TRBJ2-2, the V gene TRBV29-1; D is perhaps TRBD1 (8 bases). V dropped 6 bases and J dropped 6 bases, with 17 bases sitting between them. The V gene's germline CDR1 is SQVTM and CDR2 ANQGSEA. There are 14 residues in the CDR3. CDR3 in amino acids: CSVSHRGGAGELFF. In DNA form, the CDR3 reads TGCAGCGTGAGCCACAGGGGGGGTGCCGGGGAGCTGTTTTTT.

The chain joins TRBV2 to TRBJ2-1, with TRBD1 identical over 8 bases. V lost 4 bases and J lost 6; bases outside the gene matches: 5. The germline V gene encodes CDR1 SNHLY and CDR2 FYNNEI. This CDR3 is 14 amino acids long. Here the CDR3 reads CASSVQTGANEQFF. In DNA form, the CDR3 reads TGTGCCAGCAGTGTTCAGACAGGGGCCAATGAGCAGTTCTTC.

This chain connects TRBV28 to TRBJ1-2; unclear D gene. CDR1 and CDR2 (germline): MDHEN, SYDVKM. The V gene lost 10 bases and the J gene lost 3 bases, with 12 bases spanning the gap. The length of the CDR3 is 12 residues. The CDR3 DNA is TGTGCCAATGCCGCGAGGGACTATGGCTACACCTTC. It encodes CANAARDYGYTF.

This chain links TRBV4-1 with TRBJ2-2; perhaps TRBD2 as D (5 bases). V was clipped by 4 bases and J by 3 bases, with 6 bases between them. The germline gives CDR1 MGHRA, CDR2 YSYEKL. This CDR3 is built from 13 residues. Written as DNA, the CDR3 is TGCGCCAGCAGCCGGGAGTACACCGGGGAGCTGTTTTTT. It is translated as CASSREYTGELFF.

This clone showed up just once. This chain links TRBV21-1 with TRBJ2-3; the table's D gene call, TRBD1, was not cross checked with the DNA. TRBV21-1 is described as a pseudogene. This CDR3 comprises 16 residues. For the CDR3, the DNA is TGTGCCAGCAGCCGAACCAACAGGGACGGCACAGATACGCAGTATTTT. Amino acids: CASSRTNRDGTDTQYF.

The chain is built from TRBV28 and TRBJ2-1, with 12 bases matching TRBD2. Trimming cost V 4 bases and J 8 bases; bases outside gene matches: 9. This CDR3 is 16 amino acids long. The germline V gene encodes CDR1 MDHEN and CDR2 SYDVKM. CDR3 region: CASSSIGLAGRYEQFF. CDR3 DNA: TGTGCCAGCAGTTCCATCGGACTAGCGGGAAGGTATGAGCAGTTCTTC.

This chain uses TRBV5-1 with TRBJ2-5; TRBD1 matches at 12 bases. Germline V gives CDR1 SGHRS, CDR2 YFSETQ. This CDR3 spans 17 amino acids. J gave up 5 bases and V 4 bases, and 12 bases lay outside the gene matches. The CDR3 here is CASSLQPGTGGWETQYF. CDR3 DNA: TGCGCCAGCAGCCTCCAACCGGGGACAGGGGGCTGGGAGACCCAGTACTTC.

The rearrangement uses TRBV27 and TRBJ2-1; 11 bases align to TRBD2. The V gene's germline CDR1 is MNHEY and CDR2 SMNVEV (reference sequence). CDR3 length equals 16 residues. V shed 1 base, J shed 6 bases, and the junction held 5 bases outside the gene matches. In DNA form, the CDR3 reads TGTGCCAGCAGTTTATTTGTAGCGGGAGGGAGCAATGAGCAGTTCTTC. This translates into CASSLFVAGGSNEQFF.

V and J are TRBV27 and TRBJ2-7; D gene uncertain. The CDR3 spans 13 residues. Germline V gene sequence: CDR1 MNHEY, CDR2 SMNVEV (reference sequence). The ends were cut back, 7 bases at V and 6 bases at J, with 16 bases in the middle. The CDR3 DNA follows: TGTGCCAGCAAGGTAGCCTATCGAGGCGAGCAGTACTTC. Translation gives CASKVAYRGEQYF.

CDR3 DNA: TGTGCCAGCAGCTGGCGGCTAGCCGGGGGGGAGACCCAGTACTTC. Residues: CASSWRLAGGETQYF. This chain links TRBV5-5 with TRBJ2-5; the match to TRBD2 covers 7 bases. This CDR3 is built from 15 residues. The junction had 10 bases not matched to a gene; V was cut back by 3 bases and J by 5 bases. CDR1 and CDR2 (germline): SGHKS, YYEKEE (reference sequence).

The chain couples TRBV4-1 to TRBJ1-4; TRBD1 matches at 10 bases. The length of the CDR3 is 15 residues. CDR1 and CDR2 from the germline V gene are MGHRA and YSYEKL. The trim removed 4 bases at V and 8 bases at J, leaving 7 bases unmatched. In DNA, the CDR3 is TGCGCCAGCAGCCGGGCCGGGACAGGGGACGAAAAACTGTTTTTT. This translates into CASSRAGTGDEKLFF.

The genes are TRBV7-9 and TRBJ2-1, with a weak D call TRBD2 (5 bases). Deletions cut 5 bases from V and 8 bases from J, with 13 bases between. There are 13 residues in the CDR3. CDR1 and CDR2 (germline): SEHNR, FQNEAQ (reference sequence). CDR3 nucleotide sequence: TGTGCCAGCAGCCCGACCTTGGAGGATGAGCAGTTCTTC. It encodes CASSPTLEDEQFF.

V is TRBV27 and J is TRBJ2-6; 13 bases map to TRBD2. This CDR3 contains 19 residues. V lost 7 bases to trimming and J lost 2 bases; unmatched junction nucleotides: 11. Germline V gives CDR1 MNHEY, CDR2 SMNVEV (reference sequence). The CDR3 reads CASTNAALAGGPGANVLTF. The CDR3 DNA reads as TGTGCCAGCACAAATGCCGCACTAGCGGGAGGGCCTGGGGCCAACGTCCTGACTTTC.

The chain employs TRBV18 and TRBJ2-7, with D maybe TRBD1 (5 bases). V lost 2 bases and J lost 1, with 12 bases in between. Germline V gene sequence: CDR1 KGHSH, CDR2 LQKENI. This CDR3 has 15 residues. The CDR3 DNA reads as TGTGCCAGCTCACCAGGGGCAGCCCAATCCTACGAGCAGTACTTC. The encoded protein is CASSPGAAQSYEQYF.

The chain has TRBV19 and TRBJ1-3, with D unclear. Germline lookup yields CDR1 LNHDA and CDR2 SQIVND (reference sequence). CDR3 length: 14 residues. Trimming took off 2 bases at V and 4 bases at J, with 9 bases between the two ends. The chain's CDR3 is CASSIRTEGNTIYF. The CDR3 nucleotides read TGTGCCAGTAGTATAAGAACGGAGGGAAACACCATATATTTT.

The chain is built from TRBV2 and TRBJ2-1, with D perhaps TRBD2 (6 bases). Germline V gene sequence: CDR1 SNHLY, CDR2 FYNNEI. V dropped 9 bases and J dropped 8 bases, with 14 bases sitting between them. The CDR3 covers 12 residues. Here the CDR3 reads CASKLAADEQFF. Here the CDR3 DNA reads TGTGCCAGTAAACTAGCAGCGGATGAGCAGTTCTTC.

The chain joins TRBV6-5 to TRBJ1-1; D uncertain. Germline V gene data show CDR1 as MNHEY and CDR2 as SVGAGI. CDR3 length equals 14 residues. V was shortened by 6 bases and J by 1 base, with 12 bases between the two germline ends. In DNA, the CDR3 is TGTGCCAGCAGATCCGGGAAAAAGAACACTGAAGCTTTCTTT. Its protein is CASRSGKKNTEAFF.

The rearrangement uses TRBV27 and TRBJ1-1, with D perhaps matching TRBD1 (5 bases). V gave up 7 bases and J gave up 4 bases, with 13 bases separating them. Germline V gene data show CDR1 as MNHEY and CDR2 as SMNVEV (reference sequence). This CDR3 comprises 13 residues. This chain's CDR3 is CASKVLGRTEAFF. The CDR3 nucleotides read TGTGCCAGCAAGGTACTGGGGCGCACTGAAGCTTTCTTT.

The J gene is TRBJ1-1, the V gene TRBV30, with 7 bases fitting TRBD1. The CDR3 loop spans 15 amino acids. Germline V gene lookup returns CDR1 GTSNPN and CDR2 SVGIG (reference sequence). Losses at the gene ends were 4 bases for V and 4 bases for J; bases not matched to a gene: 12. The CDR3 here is CAWTLRGQITTEAFF. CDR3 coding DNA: TGTGCCTGGACCCTTAGGGGACAGATAACCACTGAAGCTTTCTTT.

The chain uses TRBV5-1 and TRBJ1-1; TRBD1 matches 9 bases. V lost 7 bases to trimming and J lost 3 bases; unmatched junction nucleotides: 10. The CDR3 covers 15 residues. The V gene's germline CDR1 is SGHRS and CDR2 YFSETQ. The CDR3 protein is CASCLQGAGDTEAFF. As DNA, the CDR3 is TGCGCCAGCTGTCTACAGGGGGCTGGGGACACTGAAGCTTTCTTT. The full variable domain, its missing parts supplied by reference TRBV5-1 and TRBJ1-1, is KAGVTQTPRYLIKTRGQQVTLSCSPISGHRSVSWYQQTPGQGLQFLFEYFSETQRNKGNFPGRFSGRQFSNSRSEMNVSTLELGDSALYLCASCLQGAGDTEAFFGQGTRLTVV.

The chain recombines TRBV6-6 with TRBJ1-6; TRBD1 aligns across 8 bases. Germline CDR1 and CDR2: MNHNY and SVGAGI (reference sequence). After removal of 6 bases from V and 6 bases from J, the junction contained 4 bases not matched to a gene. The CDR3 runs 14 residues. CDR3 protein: CASRKDRGNSPLHF. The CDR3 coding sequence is TGTGCCAGCAGGAAAGACAGGGGTAATTCACCCCTCCACTTT.

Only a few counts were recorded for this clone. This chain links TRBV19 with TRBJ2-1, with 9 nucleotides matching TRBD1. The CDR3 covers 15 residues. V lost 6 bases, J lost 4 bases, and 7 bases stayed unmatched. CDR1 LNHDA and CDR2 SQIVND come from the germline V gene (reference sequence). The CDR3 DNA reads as TGTGCCAGTAGCCTTTGGGGACAGGGTTACAATGAGCAGTTCTTC. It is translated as CASSLWGQGYNEQFF.

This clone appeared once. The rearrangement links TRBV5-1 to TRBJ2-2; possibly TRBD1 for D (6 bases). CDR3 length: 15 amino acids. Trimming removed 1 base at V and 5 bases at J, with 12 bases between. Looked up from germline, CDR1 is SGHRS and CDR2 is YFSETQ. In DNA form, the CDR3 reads TGCGCCAGCAGCTTGCCAGGCAGGGGTACCGGGGAGCTGTTTTTT. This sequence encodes CASSLPGRGTGELFF.

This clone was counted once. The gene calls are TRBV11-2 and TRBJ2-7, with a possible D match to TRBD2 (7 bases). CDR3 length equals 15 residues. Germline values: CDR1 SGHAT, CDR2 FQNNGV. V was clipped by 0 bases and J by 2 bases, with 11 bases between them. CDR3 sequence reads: CASSLEGGATYEQYF. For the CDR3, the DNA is TGTGCCAGCAGCTTAGAAGGGGGGGCGACCTACGAGCAGTACTTC.

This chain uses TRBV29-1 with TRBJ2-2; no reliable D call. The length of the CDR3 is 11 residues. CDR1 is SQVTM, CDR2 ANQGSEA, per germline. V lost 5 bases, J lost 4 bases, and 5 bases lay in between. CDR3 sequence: CSVLTTGELFF. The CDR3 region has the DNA TGCAGCGTTCTAACCACCGGGGAGCTGTTTTTT.

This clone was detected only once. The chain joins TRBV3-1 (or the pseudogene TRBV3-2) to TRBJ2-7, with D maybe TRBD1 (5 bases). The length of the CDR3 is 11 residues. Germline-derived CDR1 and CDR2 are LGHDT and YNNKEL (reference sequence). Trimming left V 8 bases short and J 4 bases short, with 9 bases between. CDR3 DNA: TGTGCCAGCGGCAGGGCTTACGAGCAGTACTTC. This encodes CASGRAYEQYF.

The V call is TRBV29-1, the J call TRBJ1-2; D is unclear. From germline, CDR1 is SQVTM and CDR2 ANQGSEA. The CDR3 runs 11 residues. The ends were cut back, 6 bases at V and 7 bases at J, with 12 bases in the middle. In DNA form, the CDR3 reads TGCAGCGTCTCGTGGCGAGGTGGCTACACCTTC. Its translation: CSVSWRGGYTF.

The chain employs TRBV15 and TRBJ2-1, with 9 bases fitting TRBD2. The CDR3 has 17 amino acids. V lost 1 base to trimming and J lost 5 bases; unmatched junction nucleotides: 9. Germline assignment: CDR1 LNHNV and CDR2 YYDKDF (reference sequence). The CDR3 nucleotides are TGTGCCACCAGCAGAGGGCCGCTAGCGGGACTTGACAATGAGCAGTTCTTC. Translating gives CATSRGPLAGLDNEQFF.

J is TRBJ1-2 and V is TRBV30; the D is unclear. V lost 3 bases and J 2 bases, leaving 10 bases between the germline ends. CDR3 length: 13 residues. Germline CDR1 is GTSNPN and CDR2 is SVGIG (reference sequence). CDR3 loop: CAWRTRKNYGYTF. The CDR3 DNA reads TGTGCCTGGAGGACACGAAAAAACTATGGCTACACCTTC.

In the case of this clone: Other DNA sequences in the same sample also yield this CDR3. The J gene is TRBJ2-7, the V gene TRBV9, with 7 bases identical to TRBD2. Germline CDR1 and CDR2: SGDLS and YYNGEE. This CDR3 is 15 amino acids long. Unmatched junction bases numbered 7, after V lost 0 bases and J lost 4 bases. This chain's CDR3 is CASSVGGGSGYEQYF. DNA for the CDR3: TGTGCCAGCAGCGTAGGGGGGGGGAGCGGGTACGAGCAGTACTTC.

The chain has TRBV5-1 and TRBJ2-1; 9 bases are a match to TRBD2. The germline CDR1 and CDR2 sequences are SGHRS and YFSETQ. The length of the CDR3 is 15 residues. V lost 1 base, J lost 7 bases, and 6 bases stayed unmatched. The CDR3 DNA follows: TGCGCCAGCAGCTTGACGGTAGCGGGAGCTAATGAGCAGTTCTTC. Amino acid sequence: CASSLTVAGANEQFF. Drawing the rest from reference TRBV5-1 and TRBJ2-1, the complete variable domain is KAGVTQTPRYLIKTRGQQVTLSCSPISGHRSVSWYQQTPGQGLQFLFEYFSETQRNKGNFPGRFSGRQFSNSRSEMNVSTLELGDSALYLCASSLTVAGANEQFFGPGTRLTVL.

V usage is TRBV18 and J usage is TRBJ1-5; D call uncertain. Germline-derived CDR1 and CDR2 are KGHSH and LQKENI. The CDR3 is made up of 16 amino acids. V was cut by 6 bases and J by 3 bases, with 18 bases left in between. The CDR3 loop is CASSTGGGNLNQPQHF. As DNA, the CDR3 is TGTGCCAGCTCCACCGGAGGAGGGAACCTCAATCAGCCCCAGCATTTT.